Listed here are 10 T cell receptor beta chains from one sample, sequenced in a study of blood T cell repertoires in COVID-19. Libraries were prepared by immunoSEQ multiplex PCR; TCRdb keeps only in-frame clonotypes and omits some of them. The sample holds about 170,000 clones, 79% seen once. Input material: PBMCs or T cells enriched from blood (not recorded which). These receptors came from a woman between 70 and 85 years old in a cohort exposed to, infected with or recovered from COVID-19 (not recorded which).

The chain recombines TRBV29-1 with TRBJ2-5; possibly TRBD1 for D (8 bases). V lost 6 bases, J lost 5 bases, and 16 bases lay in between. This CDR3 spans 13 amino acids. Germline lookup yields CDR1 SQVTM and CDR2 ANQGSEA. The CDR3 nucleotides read TGCAGCGTCGCAGACAGGGGAGGGGAGACCCAGTACTTC. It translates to CSVADRGGETQYF.

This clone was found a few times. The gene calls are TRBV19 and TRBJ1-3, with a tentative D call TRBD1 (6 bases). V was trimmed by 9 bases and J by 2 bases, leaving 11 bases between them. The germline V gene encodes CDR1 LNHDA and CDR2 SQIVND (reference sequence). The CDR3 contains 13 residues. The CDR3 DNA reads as TGTGCCAGCGCACAGGGAGCTGGAAACACCATATATTTT. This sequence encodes CASAQGAGNTIYF.

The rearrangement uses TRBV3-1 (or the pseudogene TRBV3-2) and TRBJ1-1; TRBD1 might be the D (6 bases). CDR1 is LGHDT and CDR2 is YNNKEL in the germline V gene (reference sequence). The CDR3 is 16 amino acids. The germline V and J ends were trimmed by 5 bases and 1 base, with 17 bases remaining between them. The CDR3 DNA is TGTGCCAGCAGCTACCTCTTGGGGGCAGGGAACACTGAAGCTTTCTTT. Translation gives CASSYLLGAGNTEAFF.

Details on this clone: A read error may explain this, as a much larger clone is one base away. CDR3 in amino acids: CANSPYVGASSSGANVLTF. CDR3 bases: TGTGCCAACTCACCCTACGTGGGGGCCTCTTCCTCTGGGGCCAACGTCCTGACTTTC. This chain connects TRBV18 to TRBJ2-6, with D possibly being TRBD1 (6 bases). This CDR3 has 19 amino acids. In germline, CDR1 is KGHSH, CDR2 LQKENI.

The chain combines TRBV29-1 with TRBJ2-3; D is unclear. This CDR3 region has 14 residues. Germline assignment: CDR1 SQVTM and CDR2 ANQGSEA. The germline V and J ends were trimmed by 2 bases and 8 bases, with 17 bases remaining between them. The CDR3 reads CSVERSLGSFTQYF. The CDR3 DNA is TGCAGCGTTGAACGTTCTTTGGGCAGCTTTACGCAGTATTTT.

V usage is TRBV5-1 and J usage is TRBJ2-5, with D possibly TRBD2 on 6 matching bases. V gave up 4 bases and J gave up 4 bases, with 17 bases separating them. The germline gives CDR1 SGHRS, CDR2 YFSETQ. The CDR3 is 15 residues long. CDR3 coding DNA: TGCGCCAGCAGCGGTGCCGGCGGGGTCTCAGAGACCCAGTACTTC. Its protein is CASSGAGGVSETQYF.

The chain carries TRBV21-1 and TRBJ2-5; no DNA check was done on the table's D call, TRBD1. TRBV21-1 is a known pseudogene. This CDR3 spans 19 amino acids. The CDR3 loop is CASSKVIGDRDAEQETQYF. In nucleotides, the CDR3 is TGTGCCAGCAGCAAAGTGATTGGGGACAGGGACGCCGAACAAGAGACCCAGTACTTC.

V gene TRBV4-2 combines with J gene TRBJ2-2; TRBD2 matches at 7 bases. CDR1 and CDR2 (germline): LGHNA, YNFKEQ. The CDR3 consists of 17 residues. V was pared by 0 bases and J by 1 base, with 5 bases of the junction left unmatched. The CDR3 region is CASSQEASGVNTGELFF. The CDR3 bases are TGTGCCAGCAGCCAAGAGGCTAGCGGAGTGAACACCGGGGAGCTGTTTTTT.

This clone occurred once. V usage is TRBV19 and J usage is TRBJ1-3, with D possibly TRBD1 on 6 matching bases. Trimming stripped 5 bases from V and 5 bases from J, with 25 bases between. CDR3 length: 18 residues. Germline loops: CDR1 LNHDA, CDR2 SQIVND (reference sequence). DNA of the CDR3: TGTGCCAGTAGTCTCTCGTCCCGACCCCAGGACAGAAGAAACACCATATATTTT. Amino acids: CASSLSSRPQDRRNTIYF.

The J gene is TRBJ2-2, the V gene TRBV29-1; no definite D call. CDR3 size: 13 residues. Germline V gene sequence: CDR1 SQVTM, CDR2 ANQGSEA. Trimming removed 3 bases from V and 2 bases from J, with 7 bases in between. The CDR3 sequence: CSVDVPNTGELFF. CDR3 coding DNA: TGCAGCGTTGATGTCCCAAACACCGGGGAGCTGTTTTTT.